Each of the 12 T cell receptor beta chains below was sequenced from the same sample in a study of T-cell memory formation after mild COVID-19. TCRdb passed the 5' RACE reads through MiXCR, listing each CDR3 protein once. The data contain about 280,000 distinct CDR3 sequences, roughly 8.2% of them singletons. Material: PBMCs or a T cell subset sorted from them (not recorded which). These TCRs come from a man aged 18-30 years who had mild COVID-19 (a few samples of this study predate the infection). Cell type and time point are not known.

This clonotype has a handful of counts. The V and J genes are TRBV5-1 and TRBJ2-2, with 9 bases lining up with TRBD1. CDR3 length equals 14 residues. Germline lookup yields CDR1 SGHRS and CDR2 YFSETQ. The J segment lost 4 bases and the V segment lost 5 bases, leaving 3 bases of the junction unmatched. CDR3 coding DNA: TGCGCCAGCAGGTGGGGACAGGGCACCGGGGAGCTGTTTTTT. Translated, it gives CASRWGQGTGELFF. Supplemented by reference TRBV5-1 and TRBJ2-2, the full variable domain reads KAGVTQTPRYLIKTRGQQVTLSCSPISGHRSVSWYQQTPGQGLQFLFEYFSETQRNKGNFPGRFSGRQFSNSRSEMNVSTLELGDSALYLCASRWGQGTGELFFGEGSRLTVL.

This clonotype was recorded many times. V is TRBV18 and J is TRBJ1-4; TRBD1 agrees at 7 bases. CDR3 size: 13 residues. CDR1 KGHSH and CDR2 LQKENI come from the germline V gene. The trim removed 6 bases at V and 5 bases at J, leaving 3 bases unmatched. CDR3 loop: CASSRGQNEKLFF. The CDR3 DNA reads TGTGCCAGCTCCAGGGGACAGAATGAAAAACTGTTTTTT.

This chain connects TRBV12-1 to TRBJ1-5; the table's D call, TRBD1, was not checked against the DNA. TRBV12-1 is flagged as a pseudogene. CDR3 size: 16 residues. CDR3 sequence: CASSFTSGQGNQPQHF. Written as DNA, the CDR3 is TGTGCCAGCAGCTTTACTTCGGGACAGGGCAATCAGCCCCAGCATTTT.

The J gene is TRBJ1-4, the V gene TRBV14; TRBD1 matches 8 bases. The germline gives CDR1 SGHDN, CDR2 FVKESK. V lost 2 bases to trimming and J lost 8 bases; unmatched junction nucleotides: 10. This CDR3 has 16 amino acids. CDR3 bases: TGTGCCAGCAGCCAACTTCCTTACAGGGGGGAGGAAAAACTGTTTTTT. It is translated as CASSQLPYRGEEKLFF.

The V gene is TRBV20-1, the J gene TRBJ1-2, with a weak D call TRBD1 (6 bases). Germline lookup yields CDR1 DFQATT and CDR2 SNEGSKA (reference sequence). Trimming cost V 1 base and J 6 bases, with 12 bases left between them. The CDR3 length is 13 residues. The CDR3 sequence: CSARAGGADGYTF. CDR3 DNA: TGCAGTGCTAGAGCCGGGGGCGCCGATGGCTACACCTTC.

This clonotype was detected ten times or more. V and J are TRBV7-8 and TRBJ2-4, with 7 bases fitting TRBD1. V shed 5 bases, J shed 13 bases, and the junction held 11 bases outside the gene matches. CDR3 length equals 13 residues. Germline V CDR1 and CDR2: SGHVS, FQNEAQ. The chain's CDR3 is CASSPTTDRVQYF. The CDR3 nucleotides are TGTGCCAGCAGCCCGACCACTGACAGGGTCCAGTACTTC.

This CDR3 is CSARPRTSGVEGDTQYF. CDR3 DNA sequence: TGCAGTGCTAGACCCCGGACTAGCGGGGTCGAGGGAGATACGCAGTATTTT. The chain combines TRBV20-1 with TRBJ2-3; TRBD2 aligns across 12 bases. The CDR3 has 17 residues. Germline trimming cut 2 bases from V and 5 bases from J; bases unmatched to any gene: 11. Germline CDR1 reads DFQATT; CDR2 reads SNEGSKA (reference sequence).

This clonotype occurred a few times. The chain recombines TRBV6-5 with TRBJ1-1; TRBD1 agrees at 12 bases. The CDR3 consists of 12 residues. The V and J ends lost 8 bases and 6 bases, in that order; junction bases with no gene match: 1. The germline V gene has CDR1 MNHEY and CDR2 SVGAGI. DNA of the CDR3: TGTGCCAGCCGGGACAGGGGGCCTGAAGCTTTCTTT. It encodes CASRDRGPEAFF.

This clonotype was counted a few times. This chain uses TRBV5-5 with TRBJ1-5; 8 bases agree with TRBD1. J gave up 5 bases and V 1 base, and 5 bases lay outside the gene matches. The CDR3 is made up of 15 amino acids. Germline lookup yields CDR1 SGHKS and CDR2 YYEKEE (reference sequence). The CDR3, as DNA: TGTGCCAGCAGCTTGAGCGACAGGGGTTATCAGCCCCAGCATTTT. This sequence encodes CASSLSDRGYQPQHF.

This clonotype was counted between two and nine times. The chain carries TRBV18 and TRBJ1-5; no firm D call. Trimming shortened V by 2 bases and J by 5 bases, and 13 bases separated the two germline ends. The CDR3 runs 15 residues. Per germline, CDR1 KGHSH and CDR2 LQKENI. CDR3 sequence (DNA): TGTGCCAGCTCACCAAATTGGGAAAGGGATCAGCCCCAGCATTTT. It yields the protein CASSPNWERDQPQHF.

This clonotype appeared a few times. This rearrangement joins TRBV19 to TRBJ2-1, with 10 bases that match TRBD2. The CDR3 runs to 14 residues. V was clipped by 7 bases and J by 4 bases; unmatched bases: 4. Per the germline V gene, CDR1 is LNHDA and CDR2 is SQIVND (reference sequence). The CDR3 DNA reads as TGTGCCAGTAAAATAGCGGGGGGTTACAATGAGCAGTTCTTC. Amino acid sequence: CASKIAGGYNEQFF.

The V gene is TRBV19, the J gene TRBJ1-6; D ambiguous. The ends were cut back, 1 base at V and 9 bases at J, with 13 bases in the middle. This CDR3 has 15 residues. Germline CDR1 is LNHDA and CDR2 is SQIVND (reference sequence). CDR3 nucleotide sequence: TGTGCCAGTAGTATAGCTGAGACGCCGGGTTCACCCCTCCACTTT. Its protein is CASSIAETPGSPLHF.